This TCR beta chain was found in a study of human T cells and chemical hapten exposure. As for the study in general: Patients, largely female, had alopecia areata, totalis or universalis.

As to time point: patch test 3, about 24 weeks after DPC sensitization. The treatment here: therapeutic diphenylcyclopropenone sensitization with weekly scalp DPC. CDR3 length equals 16 residues. The V gene lost 1 base and the J gene lost 6 bases, with 16 bases spanning the gap. The germline gives CDR1 MNHNS, CDR2 SASEGT. Using its own MiXCR run on the RACE reads, TCRdb lists one record per CDR3 protein. This sample yields 97,000 or so distinct CDR3 sequences, of which around 25% are seen a single time; over 9% belongs to the top ten. Sequenced material: whole blood, taken in connection with sensitization to the hapten diphenylcyclopropenone (DPC). The rearrangement joins TRBV6-1 to TRBJ1-5, with a weak D call TRBD1 (6 bases). This receptor was identified in a man aged 35 to 55 with alopecia areata. Some clones in this sample may be carry-over from other donors' samples. CDR3 residues: CASSEDWPGEGQPQHF. The CDR3 nucleotides are TGTGCCAGCAGTGAAGACTGGCCAGGGGAAGGTCAGCCCCAGCATTTT.